The source of this TCR beta chain is a study of blood T cell repertoires in COVID-19. Study in general: COVID-19 samples from acute and convalescent phases originated in the United States, Italy and Spain. The analysed material was cDNA or gDNA that came from T cells, B-cell-depleted T cells, or PBMCs.

Authors' processing steps: Nucleated cell counts were estimated from reference gene primer amplification. Data came from immunoSEQ multiplex PCR; TCRdb stores just in-frame clones and leaves some out. D and trimming were read from the DNA, whereas the V and J calls and clone size are those reported in that table. This repertoire shows some 250,000 clones, approximately 80% found once; its top ten account for roughly 27%. V lost 5 bases, J lost 4 bases, and 8 bases stayed unmatched. CDR1 LGHNA and CDR2 YNFKEQ come from the germline V gene. The CDR3 spans 15 residues. The source is a man aged 40-55 years with acute or convalescent COVID-19. The material sequenced was peripheral blood. The chain employs TRBV4-2 and TRBJ2-5, with TRBD1 identical over 9 bases. The CDR3 reads CASSNRDREGETQYF. The CDR3, as DNA: TGTGCCAGCAGCAACCGGGACAGGGAAGGAGAGACCCAGTACTTC.